The T cell receptor (beta chain) under discussion was sequenced for a study of shared T cell receptors in the human thymus. The ends were cut back, 6 bases at V and 0 bases at J, with 12 bases in the middle. CDR1 GTSNPN and CDR2 SVGIG come from the germline V gene (reference sequence). The CDR3 runs 13 residues. Profiled with immunoSEQ multiplex PCR; TCRdb holds only in-frame clones, not every one. The repertoire holds hundreds of thousands of clones, with around nine tenths as singletons. The sample was also reused in another study, on human thymus T cells. That investigation notes: Resections from corrective heart surgery provided thymus tissue. An apparent bias in V and J gene usage was seen in thymic and blood repertoires.

The sample was thymocytes. The source is a boy under two years old with a congenital heart defect. The chain employs TRBV30 and TRBJ2-7; D unresolved. The CDR3 coding sequence is TGTGCCTGCACGACACCGAGCTCCTACGAGCAGTACTTC. This sequence encodes CACTTPSSYEQYF.